A selection of T cell receptor beta chains follows, all from one sample in a study of blood T cells in healthy people across ages. MiXCR was run by TCRdb on the 5' RACE reads, yielding one entry per CDR3 protein. This sample has fewer than 650,000 distinct CDR3 sequences, with 25% to 35% found just once. This sample was also put to use in a study of T cells of mothers and their children.

Material for sequencing was blood. The receptor source for this set is a boy aged 2 to 10 in good health. The CDR3 runs from the conserved cysteine through the conserved F or W. The order of the fields is clone size, V gene, D gene, J gene, CDR3 DNA, CDR3 protein. A D gene is named only where the DNA matches it firmly. A clone size is listed for some rows: how often the clone was seen (once, few, many), or a class if it is expanded.

NA	TRBV9	NA	TRBJ2-1	TGTGCCAGCAGCGTAGGTGGGAGCGCATACAATGAGCAGTTCTTC	CASSVGGSAYNEQFF
few	TRBV6-2/TRBV6-3	NA	TRBJ1-2	TGTGCCAGCAGGACTGACATCGAGGGCTATGGCTACACCTTC	CASRTDIEGYGYTF
NA	TRBV29-1	TRBD1	TRBJ2-5	TGCAGCGCCCCAACTCGGACAGGCGGAGAGACCCAGTACTTC	CSAPTRTGGETQYF
many	TRBV14	NA	TRBJ2-1	TGTGCCAGCAGCGCCCTAGGCAGCGGTGCCTACAATGAGCAGTTCTTC	CASSALGSGAYNEQFF
medium-sized	TRBV27	TRBD2	TRBJ2-1	TGTGCCAGCACCCGAGTAGCGGGGGGACTCTACAATGAGCAGTTCTTC	CASTRVAGGLYNEQFF
NA	TRBV4-1	NA	TRBJ2-7	TGCGCCAGCAGCCCCTTTCCCGGCTCCTACGAGCAGTACTTC	CASSPFPGSYEQYF
NA	TRBV14	NA	TRBJ2-3	TGTGCCAGCAGCCCCCTCGGACGTAGGAGCACAGATACGCAGTATTTT	CASSPLGRRSTDTQYF
NA	TRBV6-1	NA	TRBJ2-1	TGTACCTCCGCGGGCAGGGTGGATCACAATGAGCAGTTCTTC	CTSAGRVDHNEQFF
few	TRBV4-3	NA	TRBJ2-1	TGCGCCAGCAGCCAAAGGACGCAAGCTAATGAGCAGTTCTTC	CASSQRTQANEQFF
NA	TRBV14	TRBD1	TRBJ1-6	TGTGCCAGCAGCCAAAACTCTGGACAGGGGATTTTTTCACCCCTCCACTTT	CASSQNSGQGIFSPLHF
few	TRBV11-2	NA	TRBJ2-1	TGTGCCAGCAGACGTATTCAGGGAAAGGAAAATGAGCAGTTCTTC	CASRRIQGKENEQFF
NA	TRBV9	TRBD2	TRBJ2-1	TGTGCCAGCAGCGTACATCGGGGGGGCTCCTACAATGAGCAGTTCTTC	CASSVHRGGSYNEQFF
NA	TRBV6-6	TRBD2	TRBJ2-3	TGTGCCAGCAGGATGTCTAGCGGGGGGTTCACAGATACGCAGTATTTT	CASRMSSGGFTDTQYF
NA	TRBV20-1	NA	TRBJ2-1	TGCAGTGCTAGTTCCGGGGGACCCCAGTTCTTC	CSASSGGPQFF
NA	TRBV12-5	NA	TRBJ2-6	TGTGCTAGTGGTTTGGTACGAACAGGTAGCTCTGGGGCCAACGTCCTGACTTTC	CASGLVRTGSSGANVLTF
many	TRBV12-3/TRBV12-4	NA	TRBJ2-5	TGTGCCAGCAGTTTACTACTAGCTTGGCGAGAGACCCAGTACTTC	CASSLLLAWRETQYF
many	TRBV14	NA	TRBJ1-1	TGTGCCAGCAGCCCCGGGACACTGAACACTGAAGCTTTCTTT	CASSPGTLNTEAFF
NA	TRBV13	NA	TRBJ2-7	TGTGCCAGCAGCTTAGGGAACAGCGAGCAGTACTTC	CASSLGNSEQYF
NA	TRBV5-1	NA	TRBJ2-3	TGCGCCAGCAGCTTCGACGTAGATACGCAGTATTTT	CASSFDVDTQYF
NA	TRBV5-1	NA	TRBJ1-1	TGCGCCAGCAGTACGTGGGGATCGAACACTGAAGCTTTCTTT	CASSTWGSNTEAFF
few	TRBV15	TRBD1	TRBJ2-1	TGTGCCACCAGCAGAGACCCCCTTGACAGGGGCAATGAGCAGTTCTTC	CATSRDPLDRGNEQFF
NA	TRBV7-6	NA	TRBJ1-5	TGTGCCAGCAGCTTAGGGATGGGGGAACAGCCCCAGCATTTT	CASSLGMGEQPQHF
many	TRBV7-9	NA	TRBJ2-7	TGTGCCAGCAGCTTAACGGGCATCTACGAGCAGTACTTC	CASSLTGIYEQYF
NA	TRBV27	TRBD2	TRBJ2-1	TGTGCCAGCAGTTTTCGGACTAGCGGGAATGAGCAGTTCTTC	CASSFRTSGNEQFF
NA	TRBV3-1	NA	TRBJ2-7	TGTGCCAGCAGCCAAGATGGCGCCTCTTACTTC	CASSQDGASYF
NA	TRBV20-1	NA	TRBJ2-5	TGCAGTGCTAGCCGCTTCCGGGATTTCGGAGAGACCCAGTACTTC	CSASRFRDFGETQYF
few	TRBV5-1	NA	TRBJ2-3	TGCGCCAGCAGCTCCGAACAGGCAGATACGCAGTATTTT	CASSSEQADTQYF
few	TRBV12-3/TRBV12-4	TRBD1	TRBJ2-7	TGTGCCAGCAGGCAAACAGGGGGCTACGAGCAGTACTTC	CASRQTGGYEQYF
NA	TRBV25-1	NA	TRBJ2-5	TGTGCCAGCAGTGAAAACGTAGGGGATGAGACCCAGTGCTTC	CASSENVGDETQCF